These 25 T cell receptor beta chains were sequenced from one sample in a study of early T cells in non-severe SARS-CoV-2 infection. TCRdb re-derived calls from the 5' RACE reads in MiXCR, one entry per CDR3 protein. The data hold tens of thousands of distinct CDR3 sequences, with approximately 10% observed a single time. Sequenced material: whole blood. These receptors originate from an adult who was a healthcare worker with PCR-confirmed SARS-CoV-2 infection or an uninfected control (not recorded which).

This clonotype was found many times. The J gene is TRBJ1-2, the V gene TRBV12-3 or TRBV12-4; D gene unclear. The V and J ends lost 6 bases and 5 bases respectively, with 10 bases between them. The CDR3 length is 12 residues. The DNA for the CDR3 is TGTGCCAGCAGCGCTGACACATATGGCTACACCTTC. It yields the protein CASSADTYGYTF.

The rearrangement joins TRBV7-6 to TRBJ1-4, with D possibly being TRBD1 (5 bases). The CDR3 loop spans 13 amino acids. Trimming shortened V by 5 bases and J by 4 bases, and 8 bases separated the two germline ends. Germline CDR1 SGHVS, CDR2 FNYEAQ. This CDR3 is CASSTQGNEKLFF. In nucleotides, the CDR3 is TGTGCCAGCAGCACCCAGGGTAATGAAAAACTGTTTTTT.

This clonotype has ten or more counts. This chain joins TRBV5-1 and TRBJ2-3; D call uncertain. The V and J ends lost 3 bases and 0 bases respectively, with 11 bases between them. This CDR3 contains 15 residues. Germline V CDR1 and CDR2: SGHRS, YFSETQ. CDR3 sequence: CASSSTTASTDTQYF. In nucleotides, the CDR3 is TGCGCCAGCAGCTCTACTACGGCTAGCACAGATACGCAGTATTTT.

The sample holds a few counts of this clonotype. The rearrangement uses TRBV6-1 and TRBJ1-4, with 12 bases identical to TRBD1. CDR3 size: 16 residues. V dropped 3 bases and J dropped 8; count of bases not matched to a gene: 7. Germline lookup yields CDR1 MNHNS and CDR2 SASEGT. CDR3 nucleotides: TGTGCCAGCAGTGAGGAAACCGGGACAGGGGGCGAAAAACTGTTTTTT. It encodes CASSEETGTGGEKLFF.

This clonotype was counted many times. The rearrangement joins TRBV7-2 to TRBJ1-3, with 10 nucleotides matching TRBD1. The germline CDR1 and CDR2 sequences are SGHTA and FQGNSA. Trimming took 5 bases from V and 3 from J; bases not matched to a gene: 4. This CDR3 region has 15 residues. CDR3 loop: CASSLDRGLGNTIYF. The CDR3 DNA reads TGTGCCAGCAGCCTAGACAGGGGGCTTGGAAACACCATATATTTT. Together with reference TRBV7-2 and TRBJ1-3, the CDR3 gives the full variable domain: GAGVSQSPSNKVTEKGKDVELRCDPISGHTALYWYRQSLGQGLEFLIYFQGNSAPDKSGLPSDRFSAERTGGSVSTLTIQRTQQEDSAVYLCASSLDRGLGNTIYFGEGSWLTVV.

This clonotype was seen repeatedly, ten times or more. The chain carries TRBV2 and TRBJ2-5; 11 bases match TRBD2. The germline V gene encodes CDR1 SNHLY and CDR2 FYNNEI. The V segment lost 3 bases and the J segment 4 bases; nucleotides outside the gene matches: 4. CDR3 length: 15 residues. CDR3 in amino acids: CASSETSGTTETQYF. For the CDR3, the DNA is TGTGCCAGCAGTGAGACTAGCGGGACTACAGAGACCCAGTACTTC.

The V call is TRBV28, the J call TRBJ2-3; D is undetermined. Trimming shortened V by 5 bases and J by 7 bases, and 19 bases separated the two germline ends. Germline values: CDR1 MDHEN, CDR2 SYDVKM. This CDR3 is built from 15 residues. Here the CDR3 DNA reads TGTGCCAGCAGTCCTAGACCTGACCCGGCGTATACGCAGTATTTT. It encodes CASSPRPDPAYTQYF.

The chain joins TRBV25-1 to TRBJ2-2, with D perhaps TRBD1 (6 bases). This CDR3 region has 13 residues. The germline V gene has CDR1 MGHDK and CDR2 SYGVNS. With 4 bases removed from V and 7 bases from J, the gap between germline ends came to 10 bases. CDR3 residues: CASSVQGIGELFF. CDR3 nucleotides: TGTGCCAGCAGTGTACAGGGTATCGGGGAGCTGTTTTTT. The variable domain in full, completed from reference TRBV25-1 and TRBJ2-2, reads EADIYQTPRYLVIGTGKKITLECSQTMGHDKMYWYQQDPGMELHLIHYSYGVNSTEKGDLSSESTVSRIRTEHFPLTLESARPSHTSQYLCASSVQGIGELFFGEGSRLTVL.

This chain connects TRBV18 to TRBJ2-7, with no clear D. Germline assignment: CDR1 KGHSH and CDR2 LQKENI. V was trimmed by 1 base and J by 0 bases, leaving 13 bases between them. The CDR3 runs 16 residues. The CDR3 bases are TGTGCCAGCTCACCACAGGCACACGGAACCTCCTACGAGCAGTACTTC. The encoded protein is CASSPQAHGTSYEQYF.

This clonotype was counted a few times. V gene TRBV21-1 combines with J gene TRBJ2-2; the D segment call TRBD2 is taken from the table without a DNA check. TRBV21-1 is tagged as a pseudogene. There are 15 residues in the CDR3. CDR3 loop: CARRSGRPNTGELFF. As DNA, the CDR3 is TGTGCCAGGCGTAGCGGGAGGCCGAACACCGGGGAGCTGTTTTTT.

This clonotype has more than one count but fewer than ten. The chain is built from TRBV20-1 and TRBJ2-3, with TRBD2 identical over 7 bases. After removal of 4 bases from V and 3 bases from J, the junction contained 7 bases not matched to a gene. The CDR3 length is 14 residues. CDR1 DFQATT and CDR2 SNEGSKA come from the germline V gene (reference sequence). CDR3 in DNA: TGCAGTGCTACAATTGCGGGAGTTACAGATACGCAGTATTTT. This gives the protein CSATIAGVTDTQYF.

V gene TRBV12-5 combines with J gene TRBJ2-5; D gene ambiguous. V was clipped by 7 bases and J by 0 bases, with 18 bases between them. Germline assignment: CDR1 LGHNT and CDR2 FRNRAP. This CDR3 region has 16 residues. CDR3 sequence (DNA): TGTGCTAGTGCCAAGGTGGAACAGACGTACCAAGAGACCCAGTACTTC. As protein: CASAKVEQTYQETQYF.

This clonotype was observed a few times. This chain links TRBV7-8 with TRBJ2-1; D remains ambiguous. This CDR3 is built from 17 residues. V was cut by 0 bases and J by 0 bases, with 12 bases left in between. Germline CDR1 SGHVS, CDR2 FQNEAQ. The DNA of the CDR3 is TGTGCCAGCAGCTTAGCGCGGCGCCTGAGCTCCTACAATGAGCAGTTCTTC. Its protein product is CASSLARRLSSYNEQFF.

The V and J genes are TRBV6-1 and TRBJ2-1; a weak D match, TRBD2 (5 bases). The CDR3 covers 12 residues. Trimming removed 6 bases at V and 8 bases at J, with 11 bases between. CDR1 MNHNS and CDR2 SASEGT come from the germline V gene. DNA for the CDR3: TGTGCCAGCAGGAAGGACTCCCATGAGCAGTTCTTC. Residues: CASRKDSHEQFF.

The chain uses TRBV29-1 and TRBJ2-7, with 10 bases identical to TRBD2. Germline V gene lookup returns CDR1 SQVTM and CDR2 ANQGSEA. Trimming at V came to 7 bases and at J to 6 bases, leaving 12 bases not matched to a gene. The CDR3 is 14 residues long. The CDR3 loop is CSALPQAGGAEQYF. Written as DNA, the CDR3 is TGCAGCGCTTTGCCTCAAGCGGGAGGGGCCGAGCAGTACTTC.

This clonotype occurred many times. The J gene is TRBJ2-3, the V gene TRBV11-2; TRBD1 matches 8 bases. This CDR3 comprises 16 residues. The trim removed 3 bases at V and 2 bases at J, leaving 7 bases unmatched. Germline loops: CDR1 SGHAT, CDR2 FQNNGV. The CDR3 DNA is TGTGCCAGCAGCTTGAACAGGGGGTTAAACACAGATACGCAGTATTTT. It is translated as CASSLNRGLNTDTQYF. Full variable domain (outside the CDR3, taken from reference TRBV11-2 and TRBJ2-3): EAGVAQSPRYKIIEKRQSVAFWCNPISGHATLYWYQQILGQGPKLLIQFQNNGVVDDSQLPKDRFSAERLKGVDSTLKIQPAKLEDSAVYLCASSLNRGLNTDTQYFGPGTRLTVL.

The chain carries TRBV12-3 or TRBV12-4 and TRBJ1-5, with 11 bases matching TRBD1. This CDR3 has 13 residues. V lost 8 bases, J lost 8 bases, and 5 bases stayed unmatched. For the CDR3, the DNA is TGTGCCAGCGGACAGGGGGCGGGTAAGCCCCAGCATTTT. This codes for CASGQGAGKPQHF.

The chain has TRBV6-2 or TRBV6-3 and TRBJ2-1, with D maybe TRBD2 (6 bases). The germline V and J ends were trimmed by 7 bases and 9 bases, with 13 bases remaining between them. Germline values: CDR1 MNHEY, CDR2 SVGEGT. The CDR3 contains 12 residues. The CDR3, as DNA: TGTGCCAGCATTGGTCCTAGCGCTGAGCAGTTCTTC. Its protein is CASIGPSAEQFF.

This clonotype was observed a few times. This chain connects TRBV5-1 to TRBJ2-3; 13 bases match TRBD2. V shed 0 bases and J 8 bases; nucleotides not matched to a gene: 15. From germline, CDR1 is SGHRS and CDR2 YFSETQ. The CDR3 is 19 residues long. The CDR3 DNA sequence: TGCGCCAGCAGCTTGGCGCCCCTGACTAGCGGGAGGTCCCAGGCTACGCAGTATTTT. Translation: CASSLAPLTSGRSQATQYF.

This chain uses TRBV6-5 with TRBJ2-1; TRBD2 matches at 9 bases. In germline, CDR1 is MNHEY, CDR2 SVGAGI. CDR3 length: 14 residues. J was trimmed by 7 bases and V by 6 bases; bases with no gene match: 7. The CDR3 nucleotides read TGTGCCAGCAGACCGGGACTAGCTCCGAATGAGCAGTTCTTC. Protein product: CASRPGLAPNEQFF.

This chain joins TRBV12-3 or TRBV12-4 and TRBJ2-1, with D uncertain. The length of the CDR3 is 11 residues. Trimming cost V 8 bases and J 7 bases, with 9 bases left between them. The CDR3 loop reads CASAQANEQFF. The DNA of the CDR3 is TGTGCCAGCGCGCAAGCGAATGAGCAGTTCTTC.

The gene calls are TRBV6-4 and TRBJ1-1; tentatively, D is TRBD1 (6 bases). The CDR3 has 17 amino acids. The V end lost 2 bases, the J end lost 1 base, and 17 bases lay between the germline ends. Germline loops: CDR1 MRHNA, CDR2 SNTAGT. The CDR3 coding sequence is TGTGCCAGCAGTGACGGGTCAGCCGTGACAGGGAACACTGAAGCTTTCTTT. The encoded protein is CASSDGSAVTGNTEAFF.

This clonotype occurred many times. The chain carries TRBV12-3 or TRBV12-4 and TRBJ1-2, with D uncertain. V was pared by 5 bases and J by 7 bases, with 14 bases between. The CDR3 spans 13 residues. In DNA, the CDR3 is TGTGCCAGCAGTACGGACCGCCTCACTGGCTACACCTTC. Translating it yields CASSTDRLTGYTF.

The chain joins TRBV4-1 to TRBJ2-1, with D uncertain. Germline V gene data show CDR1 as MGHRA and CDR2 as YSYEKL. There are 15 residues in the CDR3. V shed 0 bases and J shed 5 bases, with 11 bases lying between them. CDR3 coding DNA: TGCGCCAGCAGCCAAGAACGTCTAGTAAACAATGAGCAGTTCTTC. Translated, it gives CASSQERLVNNEQFF.

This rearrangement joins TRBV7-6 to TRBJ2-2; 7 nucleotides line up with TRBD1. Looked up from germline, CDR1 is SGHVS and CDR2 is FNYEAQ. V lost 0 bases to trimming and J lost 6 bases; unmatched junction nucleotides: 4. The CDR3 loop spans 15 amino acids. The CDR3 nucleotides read TGTGCCAGCAGCTTAGCGTACAGGGGTTCCGGGGAGCTGTTTTTT. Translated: CASSLAYRGSGELFF.